The present T cell receptor (beta chain) was sequenced within a study of blood T cells in healthy people across ages. Study-level background: Using template switching, researchers captured about one barcoded beta molecule for each two T cells.

It was with a sample-barcoded 5' primer and a J-beta primer mix that a second PCR of about 7 to 12 cycles was run. TCRdb re-derived calls from the 5' RACE reads in MiXCR, one entry per CDR3 protein. The repertoire has hundreds of thousands of distinct CDR3 sequences, roughly 58% of them found once; the top ten carry 30% to 40%. Samples each yielded at least 5.5 micrograms of total RNA. Germline V CDR1 and CDR2: SGHAT, FQNNGV. Germline trimming cut 0 bases from V and 2 bases from J; bases unmatched to any gene: 6. The length of the CDR3 is 16 residues. This clonotype was seen a few times. Antigen: not known. Study-wide results and limits: Age advanced and TCR beta diversity per million T cells fell, roughly linearly.

The receptor was derived from a man aged 55 to 70 in good health. Sequenced sample: blood. V is TRBV11-2 and J is TRBJ2-5, with 7 bases that match TRBD2. For the CDR3, the DNA is TGTGCCAGCAGCTTAGATCTGGGTAGCGGGCAAGAGACCCAGTACTTC. This translates into CASSLDLGSGQETQYF.